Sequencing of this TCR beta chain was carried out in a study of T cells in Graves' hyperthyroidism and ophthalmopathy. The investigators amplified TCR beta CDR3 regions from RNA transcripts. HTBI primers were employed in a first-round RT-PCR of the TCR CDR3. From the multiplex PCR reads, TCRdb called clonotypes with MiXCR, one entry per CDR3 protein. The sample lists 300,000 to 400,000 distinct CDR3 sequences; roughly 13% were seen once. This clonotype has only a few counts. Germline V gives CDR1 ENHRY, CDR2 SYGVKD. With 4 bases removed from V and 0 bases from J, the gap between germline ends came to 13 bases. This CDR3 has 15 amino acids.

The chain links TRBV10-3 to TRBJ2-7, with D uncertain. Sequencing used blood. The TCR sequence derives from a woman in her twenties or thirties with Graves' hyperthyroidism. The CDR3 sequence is CAISGGLSSSYEQYF. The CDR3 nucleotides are TGTGCCATCAGTGGGGGTCTTTCGAGCTCCTACGAGCAGTACTTC.